The rows below give T cell receptor beta chains drawn from one sample of a study of T cells expressing NK-cell markers. From its re-call of the 5' RACE reads, TCRdb lists each CDR3 protein once, without DNA. The specimen's table records about 540,000 distinct CDR3 sequences. Source material: blood T cells: a sorted CD56 or NKG2C T cell subset, CD4+ or CD8+ T cells, or bulk PBMC T cells (not recorded which). The receptors shown here come from a man aged 18 to 30 in good health. CDR3s include the opening cysteine and the closing phenylalanine or tryptophan. Each record gives: CDR3 protein, V gene, J gene.

CDR3: CSATPGSATNEKLFF; V: TRBV20-1; J: TRBJ1-4
CDR3: CSASPTGFSGYEQYF; V: TRBV20-1; J: TRBJ2-7
CDR3: CASSGYGTSGSTDTQYF; V: TRBV7-9; J: TRBJ2-3
CDR3: CASTLPTGTGYEQYF; V: TRBV28; J: TRBJ2-7
CDR3: CASSLVIWGEELFF; V: TRBV7-2; J: TRBJ2-2
CDR3: CSVVTGLGGKETQYF; V: TRBV29-1; J: TRBJ2-5
CDR3: CASSQMPPQSTEAFF; V: TRBV2; J: TRBJ1-1
CDR3: CASRIQGGGNEQFF; V: TRBV19; J: TRBJ2-1
CDR3: CASSFSSGSGPFF; V: TRBV12-3/TRBV12-4; J: TRBJ2-1
CDR3: CASSQDSGGVQFF; V: TRBV4-3; J: TRBJ2-1
CDR3: CASTVVGPADGYTF; V: TRBV2; J: TRBJ1-2
CDR3: CASSPTFPSTDTQYF; V: TRBV27; J: TRBJ2-3
CDR3: CASSFFLLAGGPNTQYF; V: TRBV7-6; J: TRBJ2-3
CDR3: CASSLAPPYPRTEQYF; V: TRBV4-2; J: TRBJ2-7